The TCR beta chain under discussion was sequenced for a study of blood T cell repertoires in COVID-19. Across the whole study: Acute-phase and convalescent COVID-19 samples originated in the United States, Italy and Spain.

The V gene's germline CDR1 is MNHEY and CDR2 SMNVEV (reference sequence). The CDR3 consists of 16 residues. The V end lost 7 bases, the J end lost 4 bases, and 22 bases lay between the germline ends. Repertoires were generated with immunoSEQ multiplex PCR, while TCRdb's copy carries only in-frame clones and drops some. The repertoire holds roughly 120,000 clones, with approximately 80% as singletons. The TCR originated in a man in his 70s with acute or convalescent COVID-19. This rearrangement joins TRBV27 to TRBJ1-1, with a tentative D call TRBD1 (5 bases). Source material: peripheral blood. CDR3 coding DNA: TGTGCCAGCACCCCAGGTCGGCAGACAGCCCTCACTGAAGCTTTCTTT. This encodes CASTPGRQTALTEAFF.